These 21 T cell receptor beta chains share one sample of origin, sequenced in a study of control samples from healthy donors and cancer patients. TCRdb's table, derived via immunoSEQ multiplex PCR, lists solely in-frame clones and lacks some. Of about 140,000 clones in the sample, 80% to 90% were seen once. The specimen sequenced was blood. These receptors were collected from a woman in her 30s in good health.

The V gene is TRBV29-1, the J gene TRBJ1-2; D unclear. The CDR3 has 13 residues. V gave up 4 bases and J gave up 4 bases, with 13 bases separating them. The V gene's germline CDR1 is SQVTM and CDR2 ANQGSEA. The CDR3 protein is CSVVGGPFYGYTF. CDR3 DNA sequence: TGCAGCGTTGTCGGCGGACCCTTCTATGGCTACACCTTC.

The chain carries TRBV5-6 and TRBJ1-4; tentative D call: TRBD1 (5 bases). The CDR3 consists of 15 residues. The germline CDR1 and CDR2 sequences are SGHDT and YYEEEE. The germline V and J ends were trimmed by 2 bases and 4 bases, with 12 bases remaining between them. The CDR3 sequence is CASSLLTGGNEKLFF. CDR3 nucleotide sequence: TGTGCCAGCAGCTTACTTACAGGCGGTAATGAAAAACTGTTTTTT.

The chain couples TRBV29-1 to TRBJ1-2; D gene unclear. The CDR3 runs 12 residues. The V gene lost 3 bases and the J gene lost 5 bases, with 10 bases spanning the gap. CDR1 and CDR2 (germline): SQVTM, ANQGSEA. As DNA, the CDR3 is TGCAGCGTTGATGAACCGAGTTATGGCTACACCTTC. It yields the protein CSVDEPSYGYTF. The full variable domain, in which reference TRBV29-1 and TRBJ1-2 provide the parts outside the CDR3, is SAVISQKPSRDICQRGTSLTIQCQVDSQVTMMFWYRQQPGQSLTLIATANQGSEATYESGFVIDKFPISRPNLTFSTLTVSNMSPEDSSIYLCSVDEPSYGYTFGSGTRLTVV.

This chain uses TRBV28 with TRBJ2-2, with D tentatively TRBD1 or TRBD2 (5 bases each). The CDR3 extends over 14 amino acids. The ends were cut back, 8 bases at V and 4 bases at J, with 14 bases in the middle. CDR1 and CDR2 from the germline V gene are MDHEN and SYDVKM. CDR3 in DNA: TGTGCCAGCGAAGAGGGGCCGAGCACCGGGGAGCTGTTTTTT. Amino acid sequence: CASEEGPSTGELFF.

The chain links TRBV23-1 to TRBJ2-3; no clear D gene. TRBV23-1 is an ORF, with its function uncertain. The V gene lost 4 bases and the J gene lost 0 bases, with 5 bases spanning the gap. This CDR3 region has 13 residues. The CDR3 DNA reads TGCGCCAGCAGTCCCTACAGCACAGATACGCAGTATTTT. It translates to CASSPYSTDTQYF.

This chain links TRBV3-1 (or the pseudogene TRBV3-2) with TRBJ1-1; D call uncertain. The germline V gene encodes CDR1 LGHDT and CDR2 YNNKEL (reference sequence). The CDR3 runs 14 residues. The V gene lost 1 base and the J gene lost 5 bases, with 11 bases spanning the gap. The CDR3 nucleotides read TGTGCCAGCAGCCAAGGCCCCAGTGGGACTGAAGCTTTCTTT. Its protein is CASSQGPSGTEAFF.

The rearrangement uses TRBV28 and TRBJ1-1; maybe TRBD1 (6 bases). Germline CDR1 is MDHEN and CDR2 is SYDVKM. Trimming pared 8 bases from V and 3 bases from J, leaving 16 bases between. The CDR3 sequence is 14 residues long. CDR3 bases: TGTGCCAGCCCTTCGCAGGGGAATTACACTGAAGCTTTCTTT. Translation: CASPSQGNYTEAFF.

V usage is TRBV10-3 and J usage is TRBJ2-1; 14 nucleotides line up with TRBD2. With V trimmed by 3 bases and J by 8 bases, 6 bases remained unmatched. The CDR3 contains 16 residues. Germline loops: CDR1 ENHRY, CDR2 SYGVKD. This CDR3 is CAISDGTSGSLDEQFF. The DNA of the CDR3 is TGTGCCATCAGTGATGGGACTAGCGGGAGCCTTGATGAGCAGTTCTTC.

V gene TRBV18 combines with J gene TRBJ2-7; 7 positions agree with TRBD1. J gave up 6 bases and V 6 bases, and 8 bases lay outside the gene matches. The germline V gene has CDR1 KGHSH and CDR2 LQKENI. The CDR3 has 13 residues. As DNA, the CDR3 is TGTGCCAGCTCCCAAGTGGGGACAGCCGAGCAGTACTTC. Its protein is CASSQVGTAEQYF.

The CDR3 nucleotides are TGCGCCAGCAGCGTTATTGGGGGGTCGCGAGATGGCTACACCTTC. Its protein is CASSVIGGSRDGYTF. This chain connects TRBV5-1 to TRBJ1-2, with D perhaps TRBD1 (5 bases). From germline, CDR1 is SGHRS and CDR2 YFSETQ. The CDR3 sequence is 15 residues long. Trimming stripped 4 bases from V and 6 bases from J, with 19 bases between.

The chain links TRBV7-9 to TRBJ1-5; D is uncertain. This CDR3 has 11 amino acids. Germline V gene lookup returns CDR1 SEHNR and CDR2 FQNEAQ (reference sequence). V lost 4 bases to trimming and J lost 10 bases, with 8 bases between them. CDR3 amino acids: CASSSIGPQHF. The CDR3 nucleotides read TGTGCCAGCAGCTCCATAGGACCCCAGCATTTT.

This chain uses TRBV6-6 with TRBJ2-3; D is possibly TRBD2 (5 bases). V lost 4 bases and J lost 3, with 11 bases in between. The length of the CDR3 is 14 residues. Germline CDR1 reads MNHNY; CDR2 reads SVGAGI (reference sequence). The CDR3 region has the DNA TGTGCCAGCAGTTCCCACGAGCGGACAGATACGCAGTATTTT. Translated, it gives CASSSHERTDTQYF.

J is TRBJ1-4 and V is TRBV27; D gene ambiguous. The length of the CDR3 is 15 residues. V lost 0 bases, J lost 7 bases, and 12 bases lay in between. The germline CDR1 and CDR2 sequences are MNHEY and SMNVEV (reference sequence). CDR3 coding DNA: TGTGCCAGCAGTTTATCCCCGGACCACCTTGAAAAACTGTTTTTT. It encodes CASSLSPDHLEKLFF.

The V call is TRBV7-9, the J call TRBJ1-5, with D hard to call. Deletions cut 2 bases from V and 2 bases from J, with 7 bases between. This CDR3 comprises 14 residues. Germline V gene sequence: CDR1 SEHNR, CDR2 FQNEAQ (reference sequence). CDR3 in amino acids: CASSLRVGNQPQHF. The CDR3 DNA reads TGTGCCAGCAGCTTACGGGTGGGCAATCAGCCCCAGCATTTT.

The chain combines TRBV18 with TRBJ1-3, with TRBD1 matching over 7 bases. In germline, CDR1 is KGHSH, CDR2 LQKENI. The CDR3 is 17 amino acids. Germline trimming cut 2 bases from V and 0 bases from J; bases unmatched to any gene: 7. CDR3 protein: CASSPGTDYNSGNTIYF. CDR3 bases: TGTGCCAGCTCACCAGGGACAGACTATAACTCTGGAAACACCATATATTTT. The full variable domain, its missing parts supplied by reference TRBV18 and TRBJ1-3, is NAGVMQNPRHLVRRRGQEARLRCSPMKGHSHVYWYRQLPEEGLKFMVYLQKENIIDESGMPKERFSAEFPKEGPSILRIQQVVRGDSAAYFCASSPGTDYNSGNTIYFGEGSWLTVV.

The gene calls are TRBV7-2 and TRBJ1-5; perhaps TRBD1 as D (6 bases). V lost 4 bases to trimming and J lost 6 bases, with 10 bases between them. From germline, CDR1 is SGHTA and CDR2 FQGNSA. This CDR3 region has 13 residues. For the CDR3, the DNA is TGTGCCAGCAGCTCGCTGGACAGTCAGCCCCAGCATTTT. It is translated as CASSSLDSQPQHF.

The chain recombines TRBV30 with TRBJ2-2; D is uncertain. V lost 0 bases, J lost 2 bases, and 4 bases lay in between. CDR1 GTSNPN and CDR2 SVGIG come from the germline V gene (reference sequence). The CDR3 extends over 13 amino acids. CDR3 coding DNA: TGTGCCTGGAGTGTCGTTAACACCGGGGAGCTGTTTTTT. It is translated as CAWSVVNTGELFF.

This clone was detected once. The CDR3 loop reads CAISETQGGYGYTF. The DNA for the CDR3 is TGTGCCATCAGTGAGACTCAGGGGGGCTATGGCTACACCTTC. The genes are TRBV10-3 and TRBJ1-2; TRBD1 aligns across 7 bases. The V and J ends lost 2 bases and 4 bases, in that order; junction bases with no gene match: 4. CDR1 and CDR2 (germline): ENHRY, SYGVKD. CDR3 length: 14 residues.

The chain combines TRBV29-1 with TRBJ1-1, with D possibly TRBD1 on 6 matching bases. The CDR3 has 15 residues. CDR1 and CDR2 (germline): SQVTM, ANQGSEA. Deletions cut 4 bases from V and 5 bases from J, with 20 bases between. As DNA, the CDR3 is TGCAGCGTTGCGGCGGGGGCAGGTTTTAAGACTGAAGCTTTCTTT. Translated: CSVAAGAGFKTEAFF. The full variable domain, in which reference TRBV29-1 and TRBJ1-1 provide the parts outside the CDR3, is SAVISQKPSRDICQRGTSLTIQCQVDSQVTMMFWYRQQPGQSLTLIATANQGSEATYESGFVIDKFPISRPNLTFSTLTVSNMSPEDSSIYLCSVAAGAGFKTEAFFGQGTRLTVV.

This chain links TRBV12-3 or TRBV12-4 with TRBJ1-5; the D gene is possibly TRBD1 (5 bases). The V gene lost 4 bases and the J gene lost 5 bases, with 9 bases spanning the gap. CDR3 length: 13 residues. The CDR3 loop reads CASSWDRDQPQHF. In DNA, the CDR3 is TGTGCCAGCAGTTGGGACCGAGATCAGCCCCAGCATTTT.

The rearrangement joins TRBV6-5 to TRBJ1-2, with D possibly TRBD1 on 6 matching bases. The V gene lost 2 bases and the J gene lost 7 bases, with 14 bases spanning the gap. There are 14 residues in the CDR3. Germline CDR1 MNHEY, CDR2 SVGAGI. CDR3: CASSYRDIMSGYTF. The DNA for the CDR3 is TGTGCCAGCAGTTACAGGGACATTATGTCTGGCTACACCTTC.